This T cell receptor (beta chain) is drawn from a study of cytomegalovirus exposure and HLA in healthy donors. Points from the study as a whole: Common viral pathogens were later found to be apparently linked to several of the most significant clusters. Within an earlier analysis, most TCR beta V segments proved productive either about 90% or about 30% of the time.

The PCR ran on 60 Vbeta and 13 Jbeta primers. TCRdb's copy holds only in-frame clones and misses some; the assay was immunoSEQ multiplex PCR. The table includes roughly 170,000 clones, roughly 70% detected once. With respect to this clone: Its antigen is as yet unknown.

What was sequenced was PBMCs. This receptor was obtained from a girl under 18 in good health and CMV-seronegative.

The CDR3 here is CASSLPLSGGLNEQFF. The CDR3 DNA reads as TGCGCCAGCAGCTTACCCTTAAGCGGGGGGCTCAATGAGCAGTTCTTC. The gene calls are TRBV5-1 and TRBJ2-1; 9 bases are a match to TRBD2. The length of the CDR3 is 16 residues. The V and J ends lost 2 bases and 6 bases, in that order; junction bases with no gene match: 9. From germline, CDR1 is SGHRS and CDR2 YFSETQ.